This TCR beta chain is from a study of PD-1 blockade in classical Hodgkin lymphoma. Clones were read by immunoSEQ multiplex PCR, and TCRdb kept only the in-frame ones, dropping some. The sample holds around 40,000 clones; more than 70% are singletons and the top ten take roughly an eighth. This clone turned up a few times. Following autologous stem cell transplantation, relapse occurred in every patient, and exposure to brentuximab vedotin varied. The germline CDR1 and CDR2 sequences are MNHNS and SASEGT. The CDR3 consists of 14 residues. The junction had 2 bases not matched to a gene; V was cut back by 4 bases and J by 3 bases.

The chain couples TRBV6-1 to TRBJ1-4, with 7 bases matching TRBD1. The sample consisted of peripheral blood mononuclear cells (PBMCs), taken at baseline. The receptor was isolated from a human donor with classical Hodgkin lymphoma. CDR3 bases: TGTGCCAGCAGTGGAGGGACAGCTAATGAAAAACTGTTTTTT. It codes for CASSGGTANEKLFF.